Sequencing of this T cell receptor (beta chain) was carried out in a study of beta chain features in type 1 diabetes. Germline-derived CDR1 and CDR2 are MGHDK and SYGVNS. The CDR3 extends over 14 amino acids. Trimming shortened V by 3 bases and J by 4 bases, and 12 bases separated the two germline ends. Whole-study results and caveats: Shortening that was moderate but significant affected the TCRB CDR3s of Type 1 diabetes patients in all four CD4+ subsets. The VDJ junctions of type 1 diabetes patients carried fewer insertions and more deletions.

Sequenced material consisted of expressed TCRB transcripts (all of the isolated RNA was reverse transcribed). Profiling relied on immunoSEQ multiplex PCR, and the TCRdb table lists in-frame clones only, not all of them. This sample has about 160,000 clones, with almost 8% found just once. In this sample, this clone turned up many times. The antigen is not known. The sequencing sample was made of central memory CD4+ T cells from blood. This TCR was recovered from a young man with type 1 diabetes. The chain combines TRBV25-1 with TRBJ1-1, with D possibly TRBD1 on 5 matching bases. The CDR3 DNA sequence: TGTGCCAGCAGTGACCCAGGGTGGGGCACTGAAGCTTTCTTT. This encodes CASSDPGWGTEAFF.